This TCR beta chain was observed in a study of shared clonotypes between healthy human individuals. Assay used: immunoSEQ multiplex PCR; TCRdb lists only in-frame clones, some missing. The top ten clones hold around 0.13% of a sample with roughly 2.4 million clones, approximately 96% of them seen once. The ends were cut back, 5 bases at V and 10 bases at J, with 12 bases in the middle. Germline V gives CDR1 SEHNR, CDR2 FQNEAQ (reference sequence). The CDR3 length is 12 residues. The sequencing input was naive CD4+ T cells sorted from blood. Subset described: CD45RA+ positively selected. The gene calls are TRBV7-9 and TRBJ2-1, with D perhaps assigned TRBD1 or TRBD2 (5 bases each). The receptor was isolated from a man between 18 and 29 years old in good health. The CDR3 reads CASSRRDVEQFF. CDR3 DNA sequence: TGTGCCAGCAGCCGTAGGGACGTGGAGCAGTTCTTC.